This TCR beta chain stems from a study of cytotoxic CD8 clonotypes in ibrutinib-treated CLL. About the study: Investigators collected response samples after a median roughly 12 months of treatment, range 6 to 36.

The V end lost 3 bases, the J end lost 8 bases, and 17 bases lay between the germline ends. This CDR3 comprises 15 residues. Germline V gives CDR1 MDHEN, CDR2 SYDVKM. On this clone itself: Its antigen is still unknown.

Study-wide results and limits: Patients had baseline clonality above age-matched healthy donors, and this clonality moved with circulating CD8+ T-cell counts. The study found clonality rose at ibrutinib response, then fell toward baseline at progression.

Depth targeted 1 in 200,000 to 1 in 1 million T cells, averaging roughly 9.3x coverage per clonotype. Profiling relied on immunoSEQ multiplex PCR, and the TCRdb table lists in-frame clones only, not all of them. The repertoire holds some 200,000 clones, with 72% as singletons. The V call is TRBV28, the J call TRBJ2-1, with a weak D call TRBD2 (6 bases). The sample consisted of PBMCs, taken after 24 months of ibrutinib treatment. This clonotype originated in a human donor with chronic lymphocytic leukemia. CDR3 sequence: CASSFSGRRFDEQFF. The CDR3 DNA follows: TGTGCCAGCAGTTTTAGCGGACGGCGGTTCGATGAGCAGTTCTTC.